A selection of T cell receptor beta chains follows, all from one sample in a study of CD8 T cells in Susac syndrome. TCRdb re-called the immunoSEQ multiplex PCR reads through MiXCR, storing one row per CDR3 protein. Of 85,000 to 120,000 distinct CDR3 sequences in the sample, approximately 95% were seen once. The sequenced material came from CD8+ T cells from PBMCs. Receptors were obtained from a human donor with Susac syndrome. CDR3s include the opening cysteine and the closing phenylalanine or tryptophan. Fields, in order: V gene, J gene, D gene, clone size, CDR3 protein, CDR3 DNA. D genes are given only for firm matches. Some rows mark clone size as missing; the rest say once, few, many or name a class of expanded clone.

TRBV6-5	TRBJ2-1	NA	NA	CASSVALGNEQFF	TGTGCCAGCAGCGTAGCATTGGGCAATGAGCAGTTCTTC
TRBV29-1	TRBJ2-7	TRBD1	NA	CSVVRDSPYEQYF	TGCAGCGTTGTACGGGACAGTCCATACGAGCAGTACTTC
TRBV6-6	TRBJ2-1	NA	once	CASSYAVSSYNEQFF	TGTGCCAGCAGTTACGCGGTAAGCTCCTACAATGAGCAGTTCTTC
TRBV6-5	TRBJ2-6	NA	NA	CASSYEGTGANVLTF	TGTGCCAGCAGTTACGAGGGAACTGGGGCCAACGTCCTGACTTTC
TRBV19	TRBJ1-1	TRBD1	NA	CASSIDGTGFTEAFF	TGTGCCAGTAGTATTGACGGGACAGGCTTCACTGAAGCTTTCTTT
TRBV4-1	TRBJ2-2	NA	NA	CASSSWTGNAGELFF	TGCGCCAGCAGCTCCTGGACTGGGAACGCCGGGGAGCTGTTTTTT
TRBV6-2/TRBV6-3	TRBJ1-6	NA	NA	CASRRETAPHLHF	TGTGCCAGCAGGCGGGAAACAGCCCCTCACCTCCACTTT
TRBV9	TRBJ2-1	NA	NA	CASSEYNEQFF	TGTGCCAGCAGCGAGTACAATGAGCAGTTCTTC
TRBV9	TRBJ2-1	NA	NA	CASSVDGRGYNEQFF	TGTGCCAGCAGCGTAGATGGCCGGGGATACAATGAGCAGTTCTTC
TRBV27	TRBJ2-1	NA	NA	CASSFVQHNEQFF	TGTGCCAGCAGTTTCGTCCAACACAATGAGCAGTTCTTC
TRBV3-1	TRBJ2-4	NA	NA	CASRGGAKNIQYF	TGTGCCAGCAGAGGAGGGGCCAAAAACATTCAGTACTTC
TRBV3-1	TRBJ2-5	NA	NA	CASSSLAEGETQYF	TGTGCCAGCAGCTCACTCGCGGAGGGGGAGACCCAGTACTTC
TRBV20-1	TRBJ1-6	TRBD1	NA	CSARDRTGSSYNSPLHF	TGCAGTGCTAGAGACCGGACAGGGAGCTCCTATAATTCACCCCTCCACTTT
TRBV4-1	TRBJ2-1	TRBD2	NA	CASSQVASGGSYNEQFF	TGCGCCAGCAGCCAAGTCGCTAGCGGGGGGTCCTACAATGAGCAGTTCTTC
TRBV2	TRBJ2-1	NA	NA	CASRADEQFF	TGTGCCAGCAGAGCCGACGAGCAGTTCTTC
TRBV20-1	TRBJ2-7	NA	NA	CSARGHLGNEQYF	TGCAGTGCTAGAGGGCACCTAGGGAACGAGCAGTACTTC
TRBV23-1	TRBJ2-3	NA	NA	CASSPETDTQYF	TGCGCCAGCAGTCCCGAGACAGATACGCAGTATTTT
TRBV4-1	TRBJ1-5	NA	once	CASSESFYQPQHF	TGCGCCAGCAGCGAAAGTTTCTATCAGCCCCAGCATTTT
TRBV2	TRBJ2-1	TRBD1	NA	CASSRDRLYNEQFF	TGTGCCAGCAGCCGGGACAGACTATACAATGAGCAGTTCTTC
TRBV9	TRBJ2-2	NA	NA	CASSGGTGELFF	TGTGCCAGCAGTGGTGGGACCGGGGAGCTGTTTTTT
TRBV15	TRBJ2-1	TRBD2	NA	CATSNQRGGDEQFF	TGTGCCACCAGCAACCAGCGGGGGGGGGATGAGCAGTTCTTC
TRBV12-3/TRBV12-4	TRBJ1-5	TRBD1	NA	CASRRQGRDQPQHF	TGTGCCAGCAGAAGACAGGGGCGAGATCAGCCCCAGCATTTT
TRBV7-9	TRBJ1-2	NA	NA	CASSPSVAGTPRGYTF	TGTGCCAGCAGCCCCTCAGTAGCCGGGACCCCCCGGGGCTACACCTTC
TRBV3-1	TRBJ2-7	NA	NA	CASSPPVGQSSYEQYF	TGTGCCAGCAGCCCCCCTGTAGGACAGAGCTCCTACGAGCAGTACTTC
TRBV25-1	TRBJ2-7	TRBD1	NA	CASTGTAVYEQYF	TGTGCCAGCACCGGGACAGCCGTCTACGAGCAGTACTTC
TRBV14	TRBJ2-6	TRBD1	NA	CASSQDLDREGRTF	TGTGCCAGCAGCCAAGATCTCGACAGGGAAGGACGGACTTTC
TRBV4-1	TRBJ1-2	TRBD1	NA	CASSQEAPRDRAFF	TGCGCCAGCAGCCAAGAAGCCCCCCGCGACAGGGCCTTCTTC
TRBV12-3/TRBV12-4	TRBJ2-7	NA	once	CASSLALVYEQYF	TGTGCCAGCAGTTTAGCTCTAGTTTACGAGCAGTACTTC
TRBV29-1	TRBJ2-3	TRBD2	NA	CSVTGGAVATDTQYF	TGCAGCGTCACCGGGGGGGCCGTCGCCACAGATACGCAGTATTTT
TRBV6-6	TRBJ1-2	NA	NA	CAEGGPFYGYTF	TGCGCGGAGGGGGGGCCGTTCTATGGCTACACCTTC
TRBV12-3/TRBV12-4	TRBJ2-5	NA	NA	CAAGSPATQYF	TGTGCCGCGGGTTCCCCAGCGACCCAGTACTTC
TRBV20-1	TRBJ2-2	TRBD1	NA	CSALTWDRRSTGELFF	TGCAGTGCTCTGACCTGGGACAGAAGATCCACCGGGGAGCTGTTTTTT
TRBV27	TRBJ1-1	TRBD1	NA	CASRPRQGNTEAFF	TGTGCCAGCAGGCCACGACAGGGGAACACTGAAGCTTTCTTT
TRBV4-3	TRBJ2-7	NA	NA	CASSQDLGGEQYF	TGCGCCAGCAGCCAAGATCTCGGAGGCGAGCAGTACTTC
TRBV12-3/TRBV12-4	TRBJ2-1	NA	NA	CASSFPDPEQFF	TGTGCCAGCAGTTTCCCGGACCCTGAGCAGTTCTTC
TRBV7-9	TRBJ1-1	NA	NA	CASSYTTGMNTEAFF	TGTGCCAGCAGCTACACGACGGGTATGAACACTGAAGCTTTCTTT